Here is one TCR beta chain with its context. The antigen is unknown. V trimming: 3 bases; J trimming: 0 bases; junction bases outside the gene matches: 5. CDR1 and CDR2 from the germline V gene are SGHKS and YYEKEE (reference sequence). The length of the CDR3 is 16 residues. This specimen belongs to a study of vaccination and CD4 T cells after COVID-19. The wider study: The cells in question were stimulated using overlapping spike peptides derived from SARS-CoV-2, HCoV-NL63, HCoV-OC43 and HCoV-229E.

The Oncomine TCR Beta short-read assay sequenced DNA from cultured CD4+ T cells. Each CDR3 protein gets one entry after TCRdb re-called the PCR reads with MiXCR. This table has 3,500 to 5,000 distinct CDR3 sequences, around 19% appearing once. Treatment defined: approximately 10-day PBMC culture with coronavirus spike peptide pools or control peptides (ViraFEST assay). The chain has TRBV5-5 and TRBJ1-2; 10 bases are shared with TRBD1. The sample consisted of CD4+ T cells from blood, cultured in vitro. The clonotype originates from a human donor who had recovered from COVID-19. CDR3 region: CASSWGQGSTNYGYTF. CDR3 nucleotide sequence: TGTGCCAGCAGCTGGGGACAGGGGTCGACTAACTATGGCTACACCTTC.